This T cell receptor beta chain was recorded in a study of human T cells and chemical hapten exposure. Overall study: DPC at 0.01% went onto the upper back in patch tests, read at 6 days. Points from the study as a whole: No alteration of TCRs above 1 in 1000 frequency was seen with DPC sensitization. Large CDR3 similarity clusters arose significantly more often from expanded TCRs than from controls.

To note about this clonotype: Its antigen is still unknown.

The length of the CDR3 is 15 residues. Germline-derived CDR1 and CDR2 are DFQATT and SNEGSKA (reference sequence). Losses at the gene ends were 4 bases for V and 4 bases for J; bases not matched to a gene: 10. The time point is: patch test 3, about 24 weeks after DPC sensitization. Treatment noted: therapeutic diphenylcyclopropenone sensitization with weekly scalp DPC. TCRdb recomputed calls from the RACE reads with MiXCR, one row per CDR3 protein. The sample includes 85,000 to 100,000 distinct CDR3 sequences, 27% of them seen just once. This material consisted of whole blood, taken in connection with sensitization to the hapten diphenylcyclopropenone (DPC). This sequence originates from a man aged 35-49 years with alopecia areata. Some clones in this sample may be carry-over from other donors' samples. The chain links TRBV20-1 to TRBJ2-7; 10 positions agree with TRBD1. CDR3 amino acids: CSAKSSRQGAYEQYF. CDR3 nucleotide sequence: TGCAGTGCTAAGAGCTCTCGACAGGGGGCTTACGAGCAGTACTTC.